Sequencing of this T cell receptor (beta chain) was carried out in a study of shared T cell receptors in the human thymus (dated by TCRdb to about 2021). At the level of the whole study: The study examined how the human thymus generates shared, self-reactive T-cell receptor alpha chains.

The library was generated by the immunoSEQ multiplex PCR assay. In its TCRdb copy, this immuneACCESS table keeps in-frame sequences only and misses some clones. Where compared with another copy, unresolved V genes explain less than half of these, and the others have no known cause. This sample has some 640,000 clones in its table, and 87% of those were observed once. 0.0094% of the sample rests with the top ten. Note on this clone: This clone's antigen is unknown. No base qualities exist here, and no much larger clone lies one base off it.

From the cysteine up to the phenylalanine, the CDR3 has a length of 15 residues. The CDR3 DNA has 45 bases and is translated from base 1. V sheds 2 bases and J sheds 4 bases, leaving 13 bases between their ends. For CDR1 and CDR2, the germline V gene (reference sequence) lists SGHKS and YYEKEE. These data are also associated with another study on human thymus T cells. In that second paper, the authors write: In Finland, the donors were immunologically healthy infants who were having open corrective cardiac surgery for congenital heart defects. The thymus tissue came from surgical resects taken out during corrective cardiac surgery. Usage of V and J gene segments appeared to be biased in both the thymic and the peripheral blood repertoires. According to the related research, thymic TCR repertoires were highly overlapping among unrelated individuals. TCR alpha and beta repertoires from roughly eight infant thymus samples and a few related peripheral blood samples were characterized in the study. Donor ages ranging from 7 to 244 days were recorded, and over 5 male and a couple of female infants were included in the cohort. After being mechanically released from the tissue, thymocytes were kept at -70 degrees C in pellets of about 9-34 million cells. A QIAsymphony instrument was used to extract genomic DNA from frozen cell pellets. The immunoSEQ multiplex PCR assay was used to amplify the TCRB and TCRAD loci from a standardized amount of quality-controlled genomic DNA. The amplicons spanned the V(D)J region and were long enough to cover the CDR3 and allow V and J genes to be identified. Amplicon sequencing was performed on an Illumina platform through the commercial immunoSEQ service. Primer bias and sequencing errors were corrected as previously described, and TCRAD and TCRB were defined on the basis of the IMGT database. The repertoires were analysed using immunoSEQ Analyzer 3.0 and VDJTools for basic statistics, V/J segment usage, diversity estimates, rarefaction and pairwise overlap. Diversity was estimated using the Chao1, ChaoE, Efron-Thisted, Shannon and inverse Simpson indices, and was also estimated on datasets down-sampled to the size of the smallest sample. Repertoire overlap was assessed by strict matching of CDR3 nucleotide sequence, V gene and J gene, and clustering was done by Jaccard-based multidimensional scaling. On average, thymus samples yielded roughly 770,000 unique TCRB clonotypes, whereas blood samples yielded some 85,000.

The sample consisted of thymocytes. Here the chain combines TRBV5-5 and TRBJ2-1; the D gene is perhaps TRBD2, on 6 matching bases. The clonotype comes from a boy under two years old with a congenital heart defect. Donor details come from another sample of the same person, matched by shared clones. The CDR3 reads as follows: CASSFAGSGYNEQFF. The DNA sequence is given as TGTGCCAGCAGCTTTGCGGGGTCGGGGTACAATGAGCAGTTCTTC.